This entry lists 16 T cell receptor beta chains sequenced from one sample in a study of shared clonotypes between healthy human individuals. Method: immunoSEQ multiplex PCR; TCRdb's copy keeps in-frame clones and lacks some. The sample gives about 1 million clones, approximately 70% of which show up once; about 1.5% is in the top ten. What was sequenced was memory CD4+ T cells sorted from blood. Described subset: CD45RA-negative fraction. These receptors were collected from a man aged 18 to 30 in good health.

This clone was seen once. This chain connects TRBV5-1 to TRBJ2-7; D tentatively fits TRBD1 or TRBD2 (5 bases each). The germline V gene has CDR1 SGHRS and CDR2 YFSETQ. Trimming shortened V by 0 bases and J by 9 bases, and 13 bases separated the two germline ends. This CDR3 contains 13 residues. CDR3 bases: TGCGCCAGCAGCTTGGGGGGACCACGTGGGCAGTACTTC. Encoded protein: CASSLGGPRGQYF.

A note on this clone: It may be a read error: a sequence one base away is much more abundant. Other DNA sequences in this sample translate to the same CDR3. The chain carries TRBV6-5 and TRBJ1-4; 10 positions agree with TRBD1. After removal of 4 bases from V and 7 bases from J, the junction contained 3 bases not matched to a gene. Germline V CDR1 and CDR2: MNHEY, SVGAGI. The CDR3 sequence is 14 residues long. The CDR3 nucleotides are TGTGCCAGCAGTTCCGGACAGGGGGGTGAAAAACTGTTTTTT. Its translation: CASSSGQGGEKLFF.

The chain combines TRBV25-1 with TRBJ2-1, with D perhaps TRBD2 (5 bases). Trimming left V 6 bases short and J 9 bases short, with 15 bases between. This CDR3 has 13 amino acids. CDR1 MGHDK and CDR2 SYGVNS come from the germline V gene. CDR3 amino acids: CASRVMPSGEQFF. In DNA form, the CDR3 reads TGTGCCAGCAGGGTTATGCCCAGCGGTGAGCAGTTCTTC.

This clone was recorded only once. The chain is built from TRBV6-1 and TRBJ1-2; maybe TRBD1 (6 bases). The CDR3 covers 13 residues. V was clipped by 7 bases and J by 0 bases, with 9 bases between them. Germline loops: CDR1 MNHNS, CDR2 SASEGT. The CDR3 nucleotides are TGTGCCAGCAACGGGACACCTAACTATGGCTACACCTTC. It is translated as CASNGTPNYGYTF.

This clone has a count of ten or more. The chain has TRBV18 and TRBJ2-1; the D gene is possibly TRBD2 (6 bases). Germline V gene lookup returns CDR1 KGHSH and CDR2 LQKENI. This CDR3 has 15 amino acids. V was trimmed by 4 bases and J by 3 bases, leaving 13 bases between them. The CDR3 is CASSLLAENYNEQFF. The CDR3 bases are TGTGCCAGCTCACTCTTAGCGGAAAACTACAATGAGCAGTTCTTC. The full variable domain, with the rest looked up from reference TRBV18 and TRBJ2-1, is NAGVMQNPRHLVRRRGQEARLRCSPMKGHSHVYWYRQLPEEGLKFMVYLQKENIIDESGMPKERFSAEFPKEGPSILRIQQVVRGDSAAYFCASSLLAENYNEQFFGPGTRLTVL.

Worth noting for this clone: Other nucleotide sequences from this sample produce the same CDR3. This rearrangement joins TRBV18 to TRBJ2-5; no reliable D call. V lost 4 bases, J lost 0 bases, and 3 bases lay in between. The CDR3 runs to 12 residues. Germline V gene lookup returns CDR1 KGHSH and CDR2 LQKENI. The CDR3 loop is CASSRYQETQYF. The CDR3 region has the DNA TGTGCCAGCTCACGGTACCAAGAGACCCAGTACTTC.

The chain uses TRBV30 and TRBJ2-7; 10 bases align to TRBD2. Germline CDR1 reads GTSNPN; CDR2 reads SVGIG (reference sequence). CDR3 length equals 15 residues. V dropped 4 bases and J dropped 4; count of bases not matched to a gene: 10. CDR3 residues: CAWTVSGRARYEQYF. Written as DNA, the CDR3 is TGTGCCTGGACGGTGAGCGGGAGGGCTCGTTACGAGCAGTACTTC.

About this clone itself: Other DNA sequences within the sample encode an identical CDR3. The CDR3 here is CASSFDRGETQYF. DNA of the CDR3: TGTGCCAGCAGCTTTGACAGGGGCGAGACCCAGTACTTC. V and J are TRBV5-4 and TRBJ2-5; 8 nucleotides line up with TRBD1. The J segment lost 5 bases and the V segment lost 2 bases, leaving 2 bases of the junction unmatched. CDR3 size: 13 residues. CDR1 SGHNT and CDR2 YYREEE come from the germline V gene (reference sequence).

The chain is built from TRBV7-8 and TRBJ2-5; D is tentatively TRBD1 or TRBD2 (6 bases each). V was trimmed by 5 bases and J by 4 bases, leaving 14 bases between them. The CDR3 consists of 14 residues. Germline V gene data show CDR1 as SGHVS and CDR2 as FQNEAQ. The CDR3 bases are TGTGCCAGCAGCAGGAGGGGGGCAGGAGAGACCCAGTACTTC. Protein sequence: CASSRRGAGETQYF. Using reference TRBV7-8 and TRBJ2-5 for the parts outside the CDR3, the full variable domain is GAGVSQSPRYKVAKRGQDVALRCDPISGHVSLFWYQQALGQGPEFLTYFQNEAQLDKSGLPSDRFFAERPEGSVSTLKIQRTQQEDSAVYLCASSRRGAGETQYFGPGTRLLVL.

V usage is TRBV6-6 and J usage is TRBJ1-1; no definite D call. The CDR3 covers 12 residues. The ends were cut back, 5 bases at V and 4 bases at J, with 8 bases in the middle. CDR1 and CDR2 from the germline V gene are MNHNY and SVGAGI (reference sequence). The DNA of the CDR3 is TGTGCCAGCAGTCGGATCGTCACTGAAGCTTTCTTT. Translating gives CASSRIVTEAFF.

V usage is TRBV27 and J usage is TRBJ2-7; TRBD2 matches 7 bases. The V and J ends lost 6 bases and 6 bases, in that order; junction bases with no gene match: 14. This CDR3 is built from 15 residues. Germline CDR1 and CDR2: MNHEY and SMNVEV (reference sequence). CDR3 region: CASRNAGRGVGEQYF. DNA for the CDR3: TGTGCCAGCAGGAACGCCGGACGGGGGGTTGGCGAGCAGTACTTC.

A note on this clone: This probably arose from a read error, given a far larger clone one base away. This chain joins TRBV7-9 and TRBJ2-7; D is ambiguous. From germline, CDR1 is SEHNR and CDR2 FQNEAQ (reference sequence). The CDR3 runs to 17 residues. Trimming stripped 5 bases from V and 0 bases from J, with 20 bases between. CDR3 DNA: TGTGCCAGCAGCGGATCGACAACTGGCGATAGCTCCTACGAGCAGTACTTC. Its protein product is CASSGSTTGDSSYEQYF.

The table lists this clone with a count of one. The CDR3 nucleotides are TGCGCCAGCAGCTTGGGCCTAGTTCTCACAGATACGCAGTATTTT. Protein: CASSLGLVLTDTQYF. This chain connects TRBV5-1 to TRBJ2-3; no clear D. V lost 0 bases and J 2 bases, leaving 10 bases between the germline ends. This CDR3 region has 15 residues. In germline, CDR1 is SGHRS, CDR2 YFSETQ.

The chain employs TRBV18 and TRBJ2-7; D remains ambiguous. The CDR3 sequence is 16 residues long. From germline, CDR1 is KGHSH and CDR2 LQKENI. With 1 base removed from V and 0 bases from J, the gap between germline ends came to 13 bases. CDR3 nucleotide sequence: TGTGCCAGCTCACCACAGCTCTCGATTAGCTCCTACGAGCAGTACTTC. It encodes CASSPQLSISSYEQYF.

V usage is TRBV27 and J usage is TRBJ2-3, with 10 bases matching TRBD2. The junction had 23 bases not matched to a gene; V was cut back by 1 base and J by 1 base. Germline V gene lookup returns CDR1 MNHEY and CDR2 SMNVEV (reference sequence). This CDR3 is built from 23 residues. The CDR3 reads CASSLWSPGRTSGASPGTDTQYF. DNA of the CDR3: TGTGCCAGCAGTTTATGGTCCCCAGGGCGTACTAGCGGGGCCTCTCCTGGCACAGATACGCAGTATTTT.

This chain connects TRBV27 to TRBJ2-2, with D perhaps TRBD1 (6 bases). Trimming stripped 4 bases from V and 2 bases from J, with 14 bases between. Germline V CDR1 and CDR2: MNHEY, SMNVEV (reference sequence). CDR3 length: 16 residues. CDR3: CASSSTGTSNTGELFF. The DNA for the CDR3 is TGTGCCAGCAGTTCAACCGGGACATCTAACACCGGGGAGCTGTTTTTT.